This T cell receptor beta chain derives from a study of cytomegalovirus exposure and HLA in healthy donors. The wider study: Researchers previously reported finding some 110 million unique TCR beta sequences from roughly 200 million T cells. Whole-study findings and limits: TCR beta V- and J-gene trimming was later associated with a missense DCLRE1C variant. Reported findings show TCR beta sequences accurately forecast HLA-A and HLA-B alleles in most subjects. Sequencing likely produced, as an artifact, a cluster of highly shared sequence variants.

A multiplex PCR was run with 60 Vbeta primers and 13 Jbeta primers. Clones were read by immunoSEQ multiplex PCR, and TCRdb kept only the in-frame ones, dropping some. The sample gives 150,000 to 200,000 clones, about 87% of which show up once; about 1.7% is in the top ten. V shed 5 bases and J shed 7 bases, with 12 bases lying between them. The CDR3 is made up of 13 amino acids. Germline V gives CDR1 SNHLY, CDR2 FYNNEI. Note on this clone: The antigen remains unidentified.

Material: PBMCs. This TCR was sampled from a woman in her late teens or twenties in good health and CMV-seronegative. V gene TRBV2 combines with J gene TRBJ1-5, with D unclear. This chain's CDR3 is CASSLERRQPQHF. In nucleotides, the CDR3 is TGTGCCAGCAGTCTGGAAAGGAGGCAGCCCCAGCATTTT. Looking up the rest from reference TRBV2 and TRBJ1-5 gives the full variable domain: EPEVTQTPSHQVTQMGQEVILRCVPISNHLYFYWYRQILGQKVEFLVSFYNNEISEKSEIFDDQFSVERPDGSNFTLKIRSTKLEDSAMYFCASSLERRQPQHFGDGTRLSIL.